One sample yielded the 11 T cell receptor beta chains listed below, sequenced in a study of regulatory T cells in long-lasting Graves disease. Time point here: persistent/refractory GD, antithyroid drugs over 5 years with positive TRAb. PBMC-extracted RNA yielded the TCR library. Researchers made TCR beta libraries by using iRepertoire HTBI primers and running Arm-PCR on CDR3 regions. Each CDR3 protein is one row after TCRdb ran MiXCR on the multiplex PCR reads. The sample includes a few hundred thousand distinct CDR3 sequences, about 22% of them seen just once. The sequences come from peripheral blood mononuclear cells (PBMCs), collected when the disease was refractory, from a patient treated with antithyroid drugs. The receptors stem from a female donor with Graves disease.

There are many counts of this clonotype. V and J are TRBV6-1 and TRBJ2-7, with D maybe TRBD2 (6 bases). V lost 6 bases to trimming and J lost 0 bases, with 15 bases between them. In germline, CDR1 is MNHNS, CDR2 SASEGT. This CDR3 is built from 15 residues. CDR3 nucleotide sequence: TGTGCCAGCAGCGAAAGCGGGCGAAGCTCCTACGAGCAGTACTTC. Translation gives CASSESGRSSYEQYF.

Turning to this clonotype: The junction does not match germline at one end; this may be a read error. CDR3 region: CAGSKDTSYEQYF. Here the CDR3 DNA reads TGTGCCGGCAGCAAGGACACATCCTACGAGCAGTACTTC. This chain joins TRBV7-9 and TRBJ2-7, with a tentative D call TRBD1 (5 bases). The CDR3 has 13 residues. The germline V gene has CDR1 SEHNR and CDR2 FQNEAQ (reference sequence).

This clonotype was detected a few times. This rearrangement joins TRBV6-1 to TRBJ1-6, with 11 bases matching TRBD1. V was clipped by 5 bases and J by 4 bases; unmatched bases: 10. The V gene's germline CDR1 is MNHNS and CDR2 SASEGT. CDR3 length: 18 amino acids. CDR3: CASSLGQGAFSYNSPLHF. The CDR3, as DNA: TGTGCCAGCAGTCTTGGACAGGGGGCGTTCTCTTATAATTCACCCCTCCACTTT.

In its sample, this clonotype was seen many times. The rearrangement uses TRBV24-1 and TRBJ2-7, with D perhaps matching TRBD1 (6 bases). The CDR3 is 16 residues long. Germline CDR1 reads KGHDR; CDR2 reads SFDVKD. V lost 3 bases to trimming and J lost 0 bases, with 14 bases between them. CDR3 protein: CATSDTGTTNSYEQYF. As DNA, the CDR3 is TGTGCCACCAGTGATACCGGGACAACCAACTCCTACGAGCAGTACTTC.

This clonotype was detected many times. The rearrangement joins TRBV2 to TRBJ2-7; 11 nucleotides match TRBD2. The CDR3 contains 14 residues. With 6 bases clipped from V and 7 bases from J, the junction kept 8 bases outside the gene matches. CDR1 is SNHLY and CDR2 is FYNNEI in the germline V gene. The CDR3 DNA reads TGTGCCAGCAGGCTACTAGCGGGAGTTGGTGAGCAGTACTTC. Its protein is CASRLLAGVGEQYF. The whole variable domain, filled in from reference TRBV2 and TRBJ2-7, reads EPEVTQTPSHQVTQMGQEVILRCVPISNHLYFYWYRQILGQKVEFLVSFYNNEISEKSEIFDDQFSVERPDGSNFTLKIRSTKLEDSAMYFCASRLLAGVGEQYFGPGTRLTVT.

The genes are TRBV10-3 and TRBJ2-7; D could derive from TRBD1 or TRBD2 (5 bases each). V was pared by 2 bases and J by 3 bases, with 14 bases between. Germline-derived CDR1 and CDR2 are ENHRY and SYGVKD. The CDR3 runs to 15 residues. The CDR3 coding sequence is TGTGCCATCAGTGAGGGAACATCTGGGGGCTACGAGCAGTACTTC. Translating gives CAISEGTSGGYEQYF.

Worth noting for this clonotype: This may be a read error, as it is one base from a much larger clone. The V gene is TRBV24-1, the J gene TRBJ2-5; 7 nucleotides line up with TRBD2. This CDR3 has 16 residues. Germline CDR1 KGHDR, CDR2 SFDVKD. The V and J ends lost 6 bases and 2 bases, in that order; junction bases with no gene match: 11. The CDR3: CATSPAGAPLQETQYF. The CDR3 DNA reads TGTGCCACCAGTCCCGCGGGAGCGCCCTTGCAAGAGACCCAGTACTTC.

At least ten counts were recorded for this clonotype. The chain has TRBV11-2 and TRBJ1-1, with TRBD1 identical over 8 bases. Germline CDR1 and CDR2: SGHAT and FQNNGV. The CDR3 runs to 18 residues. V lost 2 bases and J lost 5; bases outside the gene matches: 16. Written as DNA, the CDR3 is TGTGCCAGCAGCTTACCCTGGACAGGGCATGGTGGAAAAACTGAAGCTTTCTTT. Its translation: CASSLPWTGHGGKTEAFF.

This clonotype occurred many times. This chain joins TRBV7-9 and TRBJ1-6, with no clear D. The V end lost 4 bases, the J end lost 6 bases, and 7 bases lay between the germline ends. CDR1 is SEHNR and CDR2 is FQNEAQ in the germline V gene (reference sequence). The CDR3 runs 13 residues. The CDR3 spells CASSSSGNSPLHF. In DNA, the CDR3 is TGTGCCAGCAGCTCCTCGGGTAATTCACCCCTCCACTTT. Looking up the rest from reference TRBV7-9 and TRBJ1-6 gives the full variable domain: DTGVSQNPRHKITKRGQNVTFRCDPISEHNRLYWYRQTLGQGPEFLTYFQNEAQLEKSRLLSDRFSAERPKGSFSTLEIQRTEQGDSAMYLCASSSSGNSPLHFGNGTRLTVT.

The CDR3: CSDSRGADEQFF. CDR3 bases: TGCAGTGACTCGCGGGGAGCGGATGAGCAGTTCTTC. The chain has TRBV20-1 and TRBJ2-1, with TRBD2 as a possible D gene (6 bases). Trimming stripped 7 bases from V and 8 bases from J, with 15 bases between. In germline, CDR1 is DFQATT, CDR2 SNEGSKA (reference sequence). This CDR3 contains 12 residues.

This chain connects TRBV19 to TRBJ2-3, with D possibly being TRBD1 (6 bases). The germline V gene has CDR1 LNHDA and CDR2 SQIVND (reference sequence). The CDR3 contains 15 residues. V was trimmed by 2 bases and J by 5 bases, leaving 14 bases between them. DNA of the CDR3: TGTGCCAGTAGTATACAAACAGGGTTGCAAGATACGCAGTATTTT. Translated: CASSIQTGLQDTQYF.